This T cell receptor (beta chain) came from a study of T cells in Graves' hyperthyroidism and ophthalmopathy. Patients aged 18 to 65 had newly diagnosed hyperthyroidism lasting under 2 months. Each diagnosis was grounded in clinical symptoms, serum thyroxine and TRAb, thyroid ultrasound, and orbital computed tomography. Trimming took 1 base from V and 2 from J, leaving 12 bases between them. Germline values: CDR1 SEHNR, CDR2 FQNEAQ (reference sequence). This CDR3 region has 16 residues. General study findings and limits: Most clonotypes that expanded in the thyroid above 0.001 also showed up in blood. Model output signaled ophthalmopathy a median around 5.9 months ahead of onset.

As concerns this clonotype: What it binds is not known.

TCR beta CDR3 regions were amplified from RNA. The primer set for the first-round RT-PCR of the TCR CDR3 was HTBI. One entry per CDR3 protein results from TCRdb running MiXCR on the multiplex PCR reads. The table has 730,000 or so distinct CDR3 sequences, approximately 19% seen once. The chain carries TRBV7-9 and TRBJ1-5, with unresolved D. The origin of this receptor is a woman between 50 and 59 years old with Graves' hyperthyroidism that later progressed to Graves' ophthalmopathy. The sequencing sample was made of blood. CDR3 coding DNA: TGTGCCAGCAGCTTAGAAGTAGGGCGTCGCAATCAGCCCCAGCATTTT. It translates to CASSLEVGRRNQPQHF. Supplemented by reference TRBV7-9 and TRBJ1-5, the full variable domain reads DTGVSQNPRHKITKRGQNVTFRCDPISEHNRLYWYRQTLGQGPEFLTYFQNEAQLEKSRLLSDRFSAERPKGSFSTLEIQRTEQGDSAMYLCASSLEVGRRNQPQHFGDGTRLSIL.